A single sample gave rise to the 9 T cell receptor beta chains below, sequenced in a study of Ad26.COV2.S vaccination and SARS-CoV-2 variants. As to treatment: some 20 received Ad26.COV2.S at low or high dose, single or two shots; 5 received placebo; per-sample allocation not given. At day 63 after the first vaccine or placebo injection, samples were drawn. The protocol was immunoSEQ multiplex PCR, while the TCRdb copy is restricted to in-frame clones and leaves out a portion. This table has about 350,000 clones, approximately 90% appearing once. The specimen comprised peripheral blood, sampled in a trial of Ad26.COV2.S vaccine versus placebo. The receptors derive from a person aged 18-60 years who received the Ad26.COV2.S COVID-19 vaccine or a placebo.

V gene TRBV28 combines with J gene TRBJ1-3, with D perhaps TRBD1 (6 bases). The CDR3 length is 15 residues. Germline V gene data show CDR1 as MDHEN and CDR2 as SYDVKM. V lost 6 bases and J 2 bases, leaving 14 bases between the germline ends. The CDR3 bases are TGTGCCAGCAGCGTATGGGGGGGCACTGGAAACACCATATATTTT. It is translated as CASSVWGGTGNTIYF.

The chain uses TRBV4-2 and TRBJ2-5; TRBD2 is a possible D gene (6 bases). Germline CDR1 LGHNA, CDR2 YNFKEQ. This CDR3 spans 14 amino acids. V gave up 4 bases and J gave up 5 bases, with 14 bases separating them. The CDR3 nucleotides are TGTGCCAGCAGCCTTGGGGCGGGGCGCGAGACCCAGTACTTC. The encoded protein is CASSLGAGRETQYF.

The gene calls are TRBV6-2 or TRBV6-3 and TRBJ1-2; a weak D match, TRBD1 (5 bases). The CDR3 is 15 amino acids. V was clipped by 0 bases and J by 3 bases, with 11 bases between them. Germline CDR1 is MNHEY and CDR2 is SVGEGT. Here the CDR3 reads CASSYSRKTDYGYTF. The DNA for the CDR3 is TGTGCCAGCAGTTACTCGAGAAAGACAGACTATGGCTACACCTTC.

V usage is TRBV4-1 and J usage is TRBJ1-1; D is unresolved. V shed 5 bases and J shed 2 bases, with 12 bases lying between them. CDR3 length equals 14 residues. Germline values: CDR1 MGHRA, CDR2 YSYEKL. The CDR3 nucleotides read TGCGCCAGCAGCAAACCAGATTTTAACACTGAAGCTTTCTTT. Amino acid sequence: CASSKPDFNTEAFF.

CDR3 nucleotide sequence: TGTGCCAGCAGCGCAACCCCGAGCTCCTATAATTCACCCCTCCACTTT. The encoded protein is CASSATPSSYNSPLHF. The V and J genes are TRBV9 and TRBJ1-6; D not resolved. Germline V lookup: CDR1 SGDLS, CDR2 YYNGEE. The CDR3 loop spans 16 amino acids. Trimming left V 3 bases short and J 0 bases short, with 10 bases between.

The chain carries TRBV29-1 and TRBJ2-3; D may match TRBD1 or TRBD2 (6 bases each). V was cut by 4 bases and J by 6 bases, with 14 bases left in between. The germline CDR1 and CDR2 sequences are SQVTM and ANQGSEA. This CDR3 has 13 amino acids. CDR3 loop: CSVGDRGEDTQYF. The CDR3 nucleotides are TGCAGCGTTGGGGATAGGGGGGAGGATACGCAGTATTTT.

This sequence joins TRBV29-1 and TRBJ2-6; 9 bases line up with TRBD1. The trim removed 5 bases at V and 0 bases at J, leaving 8 bases unmatched. Germline CDR1 is SQVTM and CDR2 is ANQGSEA. The CDR3 covers 17 residues. CDR3 bases: TGCAGCGTTCGTACAGGGGGCAGTGACTCTGGGGCCAACGTCCTGACTTTC. Its protein is CSVRTGGSDSGANVLTF.

The rearrangement links TRBV5-4 to TRBJ2-5; 8 bases map to TRBD2. The ends lost 3 bases at V and 7 bases at J; junction bases unmatched: 17. Germline lookup yields CDR1 SGHNT and CDR2 YYREEE (reference sequence). The CDR3 loop spans 17 amino acids. Here the CDR3 reads CASSSGGERGSGGTQYF. In nucleotides, the CDR3 is TGTGCCAGCAGCTCCGGGGGGGAGCGGGGGTCCGGCGGGACCCAGTACTTC.

The chain carries TRBV18 and TRBJ1-5, with D tentatively TRBD1 (5 bases). Trimming took off 1 base at V and 5 bases at J, with 18 bases between the two ends. Germline values: CDR1 KGHSH, CDR2 LQKENI. This CDR3 has 17 amino acids. Here the CDR3 reads CASSPLGGGAVDQPQHF. CDR3 nucleotide sequence: TGTGCCAGCTCACCACTGGGCGGGGGTGCGGTCGATCAGCCCCAGCATTTT. The variable domain in full, with the rest retrieved from reference TRBV18 and TRBJ1-5, is NAGVMQNPRHLVRRRGQEARLRCSPMKGHSHVYWYRQLPEEGLKFMVYLQKENIIDESGMPKERFSAEFPKEGPSILRIQQVVRGDSAAYFCASSPLGGGAVDQPQHFGDGTRLSIL.